The source of this TCR beta chain is a study of vaccination and CD4 T cells after COVID-19. Study-level information: Four females and six males made up the convalescents, two of whom were Hispanic.

Notes on the study in general: From a median of about 21 to 38, SARS-CoV-2-reactive clonotypes increased, though not significantly.

Documented treatment: roughly 10-day PBMC culture with coronavirus spike peptide pools or control peptides (ViraFEST assay). Trimming took off 6 bases at V and 2 bases at J, with 26 bases between the two ends. This CDR3 is built from 18 residues. CDR1 MNHEY and CDR2 SMNVEV come from the germline V gene (reference sequence). To note about this clonotype: Its antigen is currently unknown.

Oncomine TCR Beta short-read sequencing was applied to DNA from cultured CD4+ T cells. The template was genomic DNA from cultured CD4+ T cells. MiXCR, applied by TCRdb to the PCR reads, yields one record per CDR3 protein. The data contain under 9,000 distinct CDR3 sequences, approximately 50% of them singletons. The V gene is TRBV27, the J gene TRBJ2-7, with no clear D. The specimen sequenced was CD4+ T cells from blood, cultured in vitro. The receptor's source is a human donor who had recovered from COVID-19. The CDR3 spells CASSPLSLGEARAYEQYF. For the CDR3, the DNA is TGTGCCAGCAGCCCCCTCTCCTTAGGTGAAGCTCGGGCCTACGAGCAGTACTTC.